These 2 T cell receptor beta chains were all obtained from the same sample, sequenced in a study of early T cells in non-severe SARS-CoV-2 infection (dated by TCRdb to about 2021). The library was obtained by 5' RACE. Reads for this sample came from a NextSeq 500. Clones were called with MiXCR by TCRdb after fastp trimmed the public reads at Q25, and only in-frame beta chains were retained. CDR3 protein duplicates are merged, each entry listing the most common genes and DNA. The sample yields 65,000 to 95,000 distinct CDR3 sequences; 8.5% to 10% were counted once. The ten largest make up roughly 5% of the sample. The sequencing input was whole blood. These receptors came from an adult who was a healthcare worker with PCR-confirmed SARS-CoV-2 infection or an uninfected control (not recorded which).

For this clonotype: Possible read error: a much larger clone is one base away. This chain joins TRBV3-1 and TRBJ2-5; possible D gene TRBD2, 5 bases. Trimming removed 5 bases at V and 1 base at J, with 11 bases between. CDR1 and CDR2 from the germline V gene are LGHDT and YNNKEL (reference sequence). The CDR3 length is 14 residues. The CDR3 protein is CASSRGLLQETQYF. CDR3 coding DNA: TGTGCCAGCAGCAGAGGACTGCTCCAAGAGACCCAGTACTTC.

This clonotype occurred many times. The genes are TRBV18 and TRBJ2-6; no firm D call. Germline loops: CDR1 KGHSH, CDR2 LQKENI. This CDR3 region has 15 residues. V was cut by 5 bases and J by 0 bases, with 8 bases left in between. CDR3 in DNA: TGTGCCAGCTCAACTCGGAGCTCTGGGGCCAACGTCCTGACTTTC. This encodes CASSTRSSGANVLTF.